The clone carrying this T cell receptor beta chain was counted once. Germline-derived CDR1 and CDR2 are SGDLS and YYNGEE. The CDR3 has 16 residues. Trimming cost V 0 bases and J 3 bases, with 10 bases left between them. This sample stems from a study of blood T cell repertoires in COVID-19. About the research overall: Samples came from the United States, Italy and Spain, spanning acute and convalescent COVID-19. The cDNA or gDNA used as material had been derived from T cells, B-cell-depleted T cells, or PBMCs.

How the authors handled the data: Quantification of nucleated cells was approximated via reference gene primer amplification. Repertoires were generated with immunoSEQ multiplex PCR, while TCRdb's copy carries only in-frame clones and drops some. The V and J calls and the clone size are those of that table, but D and trimming were determined from the DNA. The sample gives about 52,000 clones, roughly 84% of which show up once; 15% is in the top ten. The TCR originated in a human donor with active COVID-19. The donor label of this sample is uncertain. The rearrangement uses TRBV9 and TRBJ2-6; D is uncertain. The material sequenced was peripheral blood. DNA of the CDR3: TGTGCCAGCAGCGTAGGAGCGAACTTTGGGGCCAACGTCCTGACTTTC. Amino acids: CASSVGANFGANVLTF.